This T cell receptor beta chain was obtained from a study of CD8 T cells in Susac syndrome. Reverse transcription of roughly 0.45 to 1 ug RNA used random hexamers. By means of immunoSEQ multiplex PCR, TCR beta CDR3 spanning 54 Vbeta and 13 Jbeta underwent amplification. MiXCR was run by TCRdb on the immunoSEQ multiplex PCR reads, yielding one entry per CDR3 protein. The sample lists under 55,000 distinct CDR3 sequences, 93% occurring once. It was treatment-naive patients with stable or active relapsing-remitting disease who made up the multiple sclerosis controls. Germline CDR1 and CDR2: MGHDK and SYGVNS. The CDR3 is 15 amino acids. V was pared by 4 bases and J by 3 bases, with 2 bases of the junction left unmatched.

The sample consisted of CD8+ T cells from PBMCs. The chain uses TRBV25-1 and TRBJ2-2, with TRBD1 matching 10 bases. This clonotype was sampled from a human donor with multiple sclerosis. CDR3 residues: CASSVGTGDTGELFF. As DNA, the CDR3 is TGTGCCAGCAGTGTCGGGACAGGGGACACCGGGGAGCTGTTTTTT.